A selection of T cell receptor beta chains follows, all from one sample in a study of T cell responses to AZD1222 COVID-19 vaccine. Profiled with immunoSEQ multiplex PCR; TCRdb holds only in-frame clones, not every one. The data show some 60,000 clones, with 80% to 90% seen just once and 6.9% held by the top ten. The sequences come from peripheral blood, collected 28 days after the second AZD1222 dose. These receptors all come from an adult who received the AZD1222 COVID-19 vaccine. The CDR3 runs from the conserved cysteine through the conserved F or W. A D gene is named only where the DNA matches it firmly. Not every row has a clone size; where given, it reads once, few, many or a size class.

d_call j_call clone_size v_call cdr3_aa cdr3_nt
NA TRBJ2-7 NA TRBV28 CASSYHQMAHEQYF TGTGCCAGCAGTTATCACCAGATGGCCCACGAGCAGTACTTC
NA TRBJ1-2 NA TRBV18 CASSPPGLIYGYTF TGTGCCAGCTCACCACCGGGACTGATTTATGGCTACACCTTC
NA TRBJ1-2 NA TRBV18 CASSTTSLGYGYTF TGTGCCAGCTCGACCACGTCGCTGGGGTATGGCTACACCTTC
NA TRBJ2-2 medium-sized TRBV7-9 CASSPMGEGELFF TGTGCCAGCAGCCCTATGGGCGAAGGGGAGCTGTTTTTT
NA TRBJ2-2 NA TRBV28 CASSLIGVGELFF TGTGCCAGCAGTTTAATAGGGGTCGGGGAGCTGTTTTTT
NA TRBJ1-1 NA TRBV14 CASSHSYTEAFF TGTGCCAGCAGCCACTCGTACACTGAAGCTTTCTTT
TRBD1 TRBJ1-5 once TRBV6-5 CAVLWAGGIGPQHF TGTGCCGTATTGTGGGCAGGGGGCATAGGGCCCCAGCATTTT
NA TRBJ1-2 NA TRBV5-1 CASSLGTANYGYTF TGCGCCAGCAGCTTGGGGACGGCTAACTATGGCTACACCTTC
NA TRBJ2-3 NA TRBV5-1 CASSYQRTDTQYF TGCGCCAGCAGCTACCAACGCACAGATACGCAGTATTTT
TRBD1 TRBJ2-7 NA TRBV23-1 CASSQSPPGQGAHEQYF TGCGCCAGCAGTCAATCTCCCCCGGGACAGGGGGCTCACGAGCAGTACTTC
TRBD1 TRBJ1-4 NA TRBV19 CASRGTDREKLFF TGTGCCAGCAGAGGGACGGACAGGGAAAAACTGTTTTTT
TRBD1 TRBJ2-7 NA TRBV6-1 CASSERRKWDSFSYEQYF TGTGCCAGCAGTGAAAGGCGGAAGTGGGACAGCTTCTCCTACGAGCAGTACTTC
NA TRBJ2-1 NA TRBV4-3 CASSQDLSDSYNEQFF TGCGCCAGCAGCCAAGATCTTAGCGACTCCTACAATGAGCAGTTCTTC
NA TRBJ2-6 NA TRBV18 CASSPPPGESGANVLTF TGTGCCAGCTCACCTCCGCCGGGGGAATCTGGGGCCAACGTCCTGACTTTC
NA TRBJ1-3 NA TRBV6-6 CASSYSGDTIYF TGTGCCAGCAGTTACTCAGGGGACACCATATATTTT
NA TRBJ1-2 NA TRBV20-1 CTPDSFYGYTF TGCACCCCGGACAGCTTCTATGGCTACACCTTC
TRBD2 TRBJ2-7 once TRBV7-2 CASSRTSGGSYEQYF TGTGCCAGCAGCAGGACTAGCGGGGGCTCCTACGAGCAGTACTTC
NA TRBJ2-2 NA TRBV7-7 CASSVAGSGELFF TGTGCTAGCAGCGTCGCGGGTAGCGGGGAGCTGTTTTTT
NA TRBJ2-1 NA TRBV27 CASGRNEQFF TGTGCCAGCGGTCGGAATGAGCAGTTCTTC
NA TRBJ2-1 NA TRBV19 CASKVGNGYEQFF TGTGCCAGTAAAGTCGGGAATGGGTATGAGCAGTTCTTC
NA TRBJ2-7 few TRBV7-8 CASSLSGAASSYEQYF TGTGCCAGCAGCTTATCCGGGGCCGCCTCTTCCTACGAGCAGTACTTC
TRBD1 TRBJ1-4 NA TRBV3-1/TRBV3-2 CASNRQGGGEKLFF TGTGCCAGCAACCGTCAGGGGGGGGGTGAAAAACTGTTTTTT
NA TRBJ2-2 NA TRBV6-5 CASCTMAGSTGELFF TGTGCCAGCTGCACAATGGCAGGGTCGACCGGGGAGCTGTTTTTT
TRBD2 TRBJ2-5 NA TRBV2 CASSPTSGRFETQYF TGTGCCAGCAGCCCGACTAGCGGGAGATTCGAGACCCAGTACTTC
TRBD1 TRBJ1-5 NA TRBV6-5 CASSVDRDHQPQHF TGTGCCAGCAGCGTTGACAGGGACCATCAGCCCCAGCATTTT
NA TRBJ1-2 NA TRBV3-1/TRBV3-2 CASSPPVSYGYTF TGTGCCAGCAGCCCCCCAGTTTCCTATGGCTACACCTTC
NA TRBJ1-3 once TRBV9 CASSVVGFPGNTIYF TGTGCCAGCAGCGTAGTCGGTTTTCCTGGAAACACCATATATTTT
NA TRBJ2-4 NA TRBV28 CASSSRRRRGAKNIQYF TGTGCCAGCAGTTCGAGACGGAGGAGGGGCGCCAAAAACATTCAGTACTTC
NA TRBJ1-5 NA TRBV28 CASSPGVGVSNQPQHF TGTGCCAGCAGTCCGGGGGTCGGGGTGAGCAATCAGCCCCAGCATTTT
NA TRBJ2-1 once TRBV5-1 CASSLERSSYNEQFF TGCGCCAGCAGCCTAGAGAGGAGCTCCTACAATGAGCAGTTCTTC
NA TRBJ1-5 NA TRBV6-5 CASSYSSRGNQPQHF TGTGCCAGCAGTTACTCGAGCAGGGGCAATCAGCCCCAGCATTTT
NA TRBJ2-7 NA TRBV5-1 CASSGGTETYEQYF TGCGCCAGCAGCGGAGGGACAGAAACCTACGAGCAGTACTTC
NA TRBJ1-3 NA TRBV30 CAWSVGRQLGNTIYF TGTGCCTGGAGTGTTGGGAGACAACTAGGAAACACCATATATTTT
NA TRBJ1-4 NA TRBV10-3 CAISGQINEKLFF TGTGCCATCAGTGGTCAGATAAATGAAAAACTGTTTTTT
NA TRBJ1-1 once TRBV28 CASSLAGMNTEAFF TGTGCCAGCAGTTTGGCTGGTATGAACACTGAAGCTTTCTTT
NA TRBJ2-2 NA TRBV4-2 CASSQAGQFAGELFF TGTGCCAGCAGCCAAGCCGGACAGTTCGCCGGGGAGCTGTTTTTT
NA TRBJ1-6 NA TRBV28 CASVPEGQINSPLHF TGTGCCAGCGTACCCGAAGGACAGATTAATTCACCCCTCCACTTT
TRBD1 TRBJ2-7 NA TRBV7-2 CASSSEGAHEQYF TGTGCCAGCAGCTCAGAGGGGGCCCACGAGCAGTACTTC